The 22 T cell receptor beta chains given below trace back to one sample, sequenced in a study of shared clonotypes between healthy human individuals. Libraries were prepared by immunoSEQ multiplex PCR; TCRdb keeps only in-frame clonotypes and omits some of them. The sample includes 550,000 to 850,000 clones, about two thirds of them seen just once. What was sequenced was memory CD4+ T cells sorted from blood. Subset meaning: CD45RA-negative fraction. The receptors come from a woman younger than 45 in good health.

This clone has ten or more counts. Other DNA sequences from this sample encode an identical CDR3 as well. The V and J genes are TRBV5-1 and TRBJ1-2; 9 bases line up with TRBD1. This CDR3 has 16 residues. Germline CDR1 and CDR2: SGHRS and YFSETQ. Losses at the gene ends were 0 bases for V and 5 bases for J; bases not matched to a gene: 8. The CDR3 loop is CASSLGDRDSPYGYTF. The CDR3, as DNA: TGCGCCAGCAGCTTGGGGGACAGGGATTCCCCGTATGGCTACACCTTC.

This clone was counted a few times. This rearrangement joins TRBV21-1 to TRBJ1-5; the table's TRBD1 call for D was not verified on the DNA. TRBV21-1 is classified as a pseudogene. The CDR3 contains 14 residues. The CDR3 bases are TGTGCCAGCAGCAAACCCCCCCAGTATCAGCCCCAGCATTTT. Protein product: CASSKPPQYQPQHF.

This rearrangement joins TRBV10-3 to TRBJ2-7, with D possibly TRBD1 on 6 matching bases. Germline V gene lookup returns CDR1 ENHRY and CDR2 SYGVKD. V lost 0 bases and J lost 2, with 11 bases in between. CDR3 length: 15 residues. CDR3 sequence: CAISESGRGAYEQYF. In DNA, the CDR3 is TGTGCCATCAGTGAGTCCGGCAGGGGAGCCTACGAGCAGTACTTC.

A word on this clone: It is unclear where the CDR3 begins or ends on the DNA, so no DNA is shown, and the CDR3 is as TCRdb lists it. CDR3: CVRSLFGNGNEQFF. The rearrangement links TRBV7-5 to TRBJ2-1; the D segment call TRBD2 is taken from the table without a DNA check. TRBV7-5 is labeled a pseudogene. The CDR3 is 14 residues long, ends included.

The chain has TRBV7-6 and TRBJ2-1, with 10 bases aligning to TRBD2. Germline V gives CDR1 SGHVS, CDR2 FNYEAQ. CDR3 length equals 15 residues. With V trimmed by 5 bases and J by 1 base, 2 bases remained unmatched. The CDR3: CASSPSGSSYNEQFF. The CDR3, as DNA: TGTGCCAGCAGCCCTAGCGGGAGTTCCTACAATGAGCAGTTCTTC.

Details on this clone: A much more abundant neighbour one base away suggests this may be a read error. The chain combines TRBV7-9 with TRBJ2-3; unclear D gene. Trimming took 0 bases from V and 4 from J, leaving 5 bases between them. Germline CDR1 SEHNR, CDR2 FQNEAQ (reference sequence). There are 13 residues in the CDR3. CDR3 sequence: CASSLAAADTQYF. CDR3 sequence (DNA): TGTGCCAGCAGCTTAGCGGCGGCAGATACGCAGTATTTT.

This clone has a single count. V is TRBV6-5 and J is TRBJ2-1, with 11 bases matching TRBD2. Per the germline V gene, CDR1 is MNHEY and CDR2 is SVGAGI. V lost 10 bases, J lost 8 bases, and 10 bases stayed unmatched. The CDR3 consists of 14 residues. CDR3 protein: CATRSTSGTYEQFF. CDR3 in DNA: TGTGCCACCAGGTCGACTAGCGGGACCTATGAGCAGTTCTTC.

V is TRBV30 and J is TRBJ1-3; D is unresolved. There are 15 residues in the CDR3. Germline CDR1 reads GTSNPN; CDR2 reads SVGIG (reference sequence). V was clipped by 0 bases and J by 2 bases, with 11 bases between them. This CDR3 is CAWSVFRGPGNTIYF. CDR3 nucleotides: TGTGCCTGGAGTGTATTTCGCGGGCCTGGAAACACCATATATTTT.

This clone came up a few times. The V gene is TRBV7-9, the J gene TRBJ1-5; TRBD1 might be the D (6 bases). Germline loops: CDR1 SEHNR, CDR2 FQNEAQ (reference sequence). The V and J ends lost 0 bases and 4 bases respectively, with 10 bases between them. The CDR3 extends over 15 amino acids. DNA for the CDR3: TGTGCCAGCAGCTTAGCGGCAGGGGCAAATCAGCCCCAGCATTTT. Translating it yields CASSLAAGANQPQHF.

This clone was counted only a few times. A read error may be the cause here, since a much bigger clone is one base away. The sample holds other DNA sequences that translate to the same CDR3. The chain carries TRBV7-2 and TRBJ2-7; 7 positions agree with TRBD2. In germline, CDR1 is SGHTA, CDR2 FQGNSA. The junction had 4 bases not matched to a gene; V was cut back by 5 bases and J by 0 bases. CDR3 size: 14 residues. The CDR3 spells CASSLQRDSYEQYF. The CDR3 coding sequence is TGTGCCAGCAGCCTGCAGCGGGACTCCTACGAGCAGTACTTC.

This sequence joins TRBV6-5 and TRBJ1-1; D perhaps matches TRBD1 (6 bases). Germline CDR1 is MNHEY and CDR2 is SVGAGI. Trimming cost V 7 bases and J 6 bases, with 15 bases left between them. This CDR3 comprises 13 residues. The DNA for the CDR3 is TGTGCCAGCAAAGACTGGGGGGCCGCTGAAGCTTTCTTT. Translation gives CASKDWGAAEAFF.

V usage is TRBV18 and J usage is TRBJ2-1, with 12 bases that match TRBD2. This CDR3 is 17 amino acids long. The ends lost 2 bases at V and 5 bases at J; junction bases unmatched: 7. CDR1 is KGHSH and CDR2 is LQKENI in the germline V gene. The chain's CDR3 is CASSPTRTSGTNNEQFF. The CDR3 bases are TGTGCCAGCTCACCAACCAGGACTAGCGGGACTAACAATGAGCAGTTCTTC.

This clone was detected once. The chain recombines TRBV29-1 with TRBJ1-2; no clear D. The CDR3 contains 12 residues. Germline loops: CDR1 SQVTM, CDR2 ANQGSEA. V lost 7 bases and J 4 bases, leaving 13 bases between the germline ends. CDR3 in amino acids: CSGLSGTYGYTF. CDR3 DNA: TGCAGCGGCCTCTCGGGAACCTATGGCTACACCTTC. The full variable domain, completed using reference TRBV29-1 and TRBJ1-2, is SAVISQKPSRDICQRGTSLTIQCQVDSQVTMMFWYRQQPGQSLTLIATANQGSEATYESGFVIDKFPISRPNLTFSTLTVSNMSPEDSSIYLCSGLSGTYGYTFGSGTRLTVV.

To note about this clone: This same CDR3 is encoded by further DNA sequences in the sample. The chain couples TRBV19 to TRBJ1-1; TRBD1 agrees at 8 bases. This CDR3 region has 15 residues. The germline V gene has CDR1 LNHDA and CDR2 SQIVND (reference sequence). Trimming at V came to 2 bases and at J to 4 bases, leaving 6 bases not matched to a gene. As DNA, the CDR3 is TGTGCCAGTAGTATACAGGGGGCCGGGGGCACTGAAGCTTTCTTT. Its translation is CASSIQGAGGTEAFF.

About this clone: This same CDR3 is encoded by further DNA sequences in the sample. The chain couples TRBV11-2 to TRBJ1-2; D remains unclear. The V end was cut by 1 base, the J end by 8 bases, with 5 bases between. The CDR3 totals 11 residues. The V gene's germline CDR1 is SGHAT and CDR2 FQNNGV. CDR3 nucleotides: TGTGCCAGCAGCTTAGCTAGAGGCTACACCTTC. Translated: CASSLARGYTF.

This clone was picked up one time. Distinct nucleotide sequences in the sample also encode this CDR3. This chain connects TRBV5-1 to TRBJ2-1; TRBD2 aligns across 9 bases. CDR1 is SGHRS, CDR2 YFSETQ, per germline. The CDR3 sequence is 14 residues long. V shed 0 bases, J shed 7 bases, and the junction held 2 bases outside the gene matches. The CDR3 DNA reads as TGCGCCAGCAGCTTGGTTCTAGCGGGAAATGAGCAGTTCTTC. Its translation is CASSLVLAGNEQFF.

CDR3 sequence (DNA): TGTGCCAGCAGTGAAAGGGGACAGGCCACCACTGAAAAACTGTTTTTT. Its translation is CASSERGQATTEKLFF. The gene calls are TRBV2 and TRBJ1-4; TRBD1 matches 8 bases. The CDR3 spans 16 residues. V shed 2 bases and J 7 bases; nucleotides not matched to a gene: 9. CDR1 is SNHLY, CDR2 FYNNEI, per germline.

On this clone: Other DNA sequences from this sample encode an identical CDR3 as well. V usage is TRBV5-1 and J usage is TRBJ2-5; the match to TRBD2 covers 13 bases. The germline V gene encodes CDR1 SGHRS and CDR2 YFSETQ. Trimming removed 0 bases from V and 4 bases from J; junction bases left unmatched: 0. This CDR3 is 15 amino acids long. CDR3 sequence (DNA): TGCGCCAGCAGCTTGGGACTAGCGGGAGGAGAGACCCAGTACTTC. Translating gives CASSLGLAGGETQYF.

The rearrangement links TRBV7-9 to TRBJ2-2, with 12 bases lining up with TRBD1. The germline V gene has CDR1 SEHNR and CDR2 FQNEAQ (reference sequence). The CDR3 totals 18 residues. J gave up 4 bases and V 4 bases, and 10 bases lay outside the gene matches. The chain's CDR3 is CASSSRGQGASGTGELFF. CDR3 nucleotide sequence: TGTGCCAGCAGCTCGCGGGGACAGGGGGCTTCAGGCACCGGGGAGCTGTTTTTT. The full variable domain, in which reference TRBV7-9 and TRBJ2-2 provide the parts outside the CDR3, is DTGVSQNPRHKITKRGQNVTFRCDPISEHNRLYWYRQTLGQGPEFLTYFQNEAQLEKSRLLSDRFSAERPKGSFSTLEIQRTEQGDSAMYLCASSSRGQGASGTGELFFGEGSRLTVL.

This clone was recorded at least ten times. J is TRBJ1-1 and V is TRBV9; D is ambiguous. The CDR3 covers 13 residues. Germline CDR1 SGDLS, CDR2 YYNGEE. V was trimmed by 0 bases and J by 3 bases, leaving 6 bases between them. The CDR3 loop is CASSVAWDTEAFF. CDR3 DNA: TGTGCCAGCAGCGTAGCTTGGGACACTGAAGCTTTCTTT.

The chain links TRBV11-3 to TRBJ2-7; D may match TRBD1 or TRBD2 (5 bases each). The V gene lost 0 bases and the J gene lost 1 base, with 10 bases spanning the gap. CDR3 length: 15 residues. The germline CDR1 and CDR2 sequences are SGHNT and YENEEA. The CDR3 DNA reads as TGTGCCAGCAGCTTAGAAGGCTGGGGGTCCTACGAGCAGTACTTC. Its protein is CASSLEGWGSYEQYF.

The chain combines TRBV7-9 with TRBJ2-7; tentative D call: TRBD1 (5 bases). Trimming left V 3 bases short and J 3 bases short, with 18 bases between. The CDR3 contains 16 residues. Germline CDR1 and CDR2: SEHNR and FQNEAQ (reference sequence). CDR3 loop: CASSLAPGLANYEQYF. The CDR3 nucleotides read TGTGCCAGCAGCTTGGCGCCAGGGCTGGCGAACTACGAGCAGTACTTC. Supplemented by reference TRBV7-9 and TRBJ2-7, the full variable domain reads DTGVSQNPRHKITKRGQNVTFRCDPISEHNRLYWYRQTLGQGPEFLTYFQNEAQLEKSRLLSDRFSAERPKGSFSTLEIQRTEQGDSAMYLCASSLAPGLANYEQYFGPGTRLTVT.